This TCR beta chain was found in a study of cytomegalovirus exposure and HLA in healthy donors. In the study overall: When 398 donors were genotyped, roughly 78% of them were found to fall in the Caucasian-associated ancestry cluster.

The PCR was carried out with 60 Vbeta primers and 13 Jbeta primers. This table comes from immunoSEQ multiplex PCR, and its TCRdb copy is limited to in-frame clones, with some not included. In the table there are nearly 80,000 clones, 79% of which are singletons. This clone was found once. The sample comprised PBMCs. This receptor was identified in a woman in her 40s in good health and CMV-seropositive.

The CDR3 bases are TGTGCCAGCAGCTTAATGGCCGGGGAGCAGTTCTTC. This encodes CASSLMAGEQFF. V is TRBV5-8 and J is TRBJ2-1, with no clear D. Germline V CDR1 and CDR2: SGHTS, YDEGEE. The CDR3 covers 12 residues. Trimming cost V 2 bases and J 10 bases, with 10 bases left between them.